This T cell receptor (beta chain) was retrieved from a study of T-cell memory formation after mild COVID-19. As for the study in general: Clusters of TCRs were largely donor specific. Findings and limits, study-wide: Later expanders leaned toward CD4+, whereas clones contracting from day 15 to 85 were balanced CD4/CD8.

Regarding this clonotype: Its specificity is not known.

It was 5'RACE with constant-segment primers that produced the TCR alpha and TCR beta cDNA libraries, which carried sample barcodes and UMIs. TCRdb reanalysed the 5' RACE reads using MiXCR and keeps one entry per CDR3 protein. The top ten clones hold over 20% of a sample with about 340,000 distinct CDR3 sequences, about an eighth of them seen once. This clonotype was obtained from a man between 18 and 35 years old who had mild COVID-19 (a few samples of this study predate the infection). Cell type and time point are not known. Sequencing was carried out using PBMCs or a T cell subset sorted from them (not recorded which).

The CDR3 sequence is CASRSRAAGSNQPQHF. In DNA form, the CDR3 reads TGTGCCAGCAGATCTAGGGCGGCGGGTAGCAATCAGCCCCAGCATTTT. The chain carries TRBV2 and TRBJ1-5; D remains unclear. V lost 6 bases, J lost 0 bases, and 15 bases lay in between. Per the germline V gene, CDR1 is SNHLY and CDR2 is FYNNEI. The CDR3 spans 16 residues.